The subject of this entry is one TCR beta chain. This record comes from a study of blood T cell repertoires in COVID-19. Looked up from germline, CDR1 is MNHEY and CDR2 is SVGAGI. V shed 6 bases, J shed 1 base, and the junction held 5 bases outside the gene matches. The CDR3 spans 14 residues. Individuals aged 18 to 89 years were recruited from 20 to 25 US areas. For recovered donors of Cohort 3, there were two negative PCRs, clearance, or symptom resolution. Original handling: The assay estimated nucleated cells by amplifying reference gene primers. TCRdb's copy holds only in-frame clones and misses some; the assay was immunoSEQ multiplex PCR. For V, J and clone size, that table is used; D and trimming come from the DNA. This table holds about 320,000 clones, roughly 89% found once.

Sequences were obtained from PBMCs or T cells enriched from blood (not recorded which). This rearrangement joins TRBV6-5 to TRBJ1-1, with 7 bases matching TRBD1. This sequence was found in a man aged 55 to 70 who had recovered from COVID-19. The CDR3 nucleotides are TGTGCCAGCAGCCCCGGGACAGCGAACACTGAAGCTTTCTTT. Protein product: CASSPGTANTEAFF.